The next 3 T cell receptor beta chains were all read from a single sample in a study of cytomegalovirus exposure and HLA in healthy donors. Sequencing was performed with immunoSEQ multiplex PCR; in TCRdb, only in-frame clones are kept and a portion is missing. The data show fewer than 90,000 clones, around 94% seen once. Specimen: PBMCs. These receptors originate from a woman between 18 and 29 years old in good health and CMV-seropositive.

The rearrangement links TRBV19 to TRBJ2-1; D uncertain. Germline-derived CDR1 and CDR2 are LNHDA and SQIVND (reference sequence). Trimming removed 7 bases from V and 4 bases from J, with 17 bases in between. There are 15 residues in the CDR3. The CDR3 protein is CASTKLNRGYNEQFF. As DNA, the CDR3 is TGTGCCAGTACCAAACTAAACCGAGGATACAATGAGCAGTTCTTC.

This chain joins TRBV11-2 and TRBJ1-4; D gene ambiguous. This CDR3 has 16 residues. Deletions cut 0 bases from V and 3 bases from J, with 11 bases between. In germline, CDR1 is SGHAT, CDR2 FQNNGV. CDR3 nucleotides: TGTGCCAGCAGCTTAGACCGCGTTGAGTCTAATGAAAAACTGTTTTTT. Residues: CASSLDRVESNEKLFF.

V usage is TRBV20-1 and J usage is TRBJ2-7; no reliable D call. Trimming cost V 2 bases and J 2 bases, with 4 bases left between them. The CDR3 has 11 residues. CDR1 DFQATT and CDR2 SNEGSKA come from the germline V gene (reference sequence). CDR3 DNA: TGCAGTGCTAGACCAACCTACGAGCAGTACTTC. Translating it yields CSARPTYEQYF.